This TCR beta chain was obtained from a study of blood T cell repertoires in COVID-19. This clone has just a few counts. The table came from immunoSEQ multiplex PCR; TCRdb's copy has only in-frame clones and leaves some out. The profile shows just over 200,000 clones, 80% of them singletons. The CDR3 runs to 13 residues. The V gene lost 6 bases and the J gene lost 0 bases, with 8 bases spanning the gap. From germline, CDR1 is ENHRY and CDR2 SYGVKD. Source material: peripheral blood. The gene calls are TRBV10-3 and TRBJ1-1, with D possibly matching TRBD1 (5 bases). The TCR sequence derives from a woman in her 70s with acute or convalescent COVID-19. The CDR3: CAIRQGLNTEAFF. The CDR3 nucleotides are TGTGCCATCAGGCAGGGTTTGAACACTGAAGCTTTCTTT.